The sequence of this T cell receptor beta chain was determined in a study of cytomegalovirus exposure and HLA in healthy donors. Of note for this clone: Antigen unknown.

Findings of the study overall: In vitro data verified a few CMV-associated chains as specific for CMV antigens. Reportedly, HLA-A and HLA-B alleles of most subjects were accurately predicted from TCR beta.

The PCR made use of 60 Vbeta and 13 Jbeta primers. The data were produced by immunoSEQ multiplex PCR, yet TCRdb's version contains in-frame clones alone and is incomplete. The profile shows 150,000 to 160,000 clones, around 80% of them singletons. CDR1 SGHVS and CDR2 FNYEAQ come from the germline V gene. Trimming took off 5 bases at V and 0 bases at J, with 8 bases between the two ends. The CDR3 loop spans 13 amino acids. The TCR comes from a woman in her forties in good health and CMV-seropositive. The chain carries TRBV7-6 and TRBJ2-7, with D tentatively TRBD2 (5 bases). What was sequenced was PBMCs. CDR3 sequence: CASSRGLSYEQYF. The CDR3 DNA reads TGTGCCAGCAGCCGCGGACTCTCCTACGAGCAGTACTTC.